The clone carrying this T cell receptor (beta chain) was observed at least ten times. This CDR3 spans 16 amino acids. Germline-derived CDR1 and CDR2 are SEHNR and FQNEAQ (reference sequence). Between the trimmed V and J ends, which lost 1 base and 0 bases, there was a span of 9 bases. The data derive from a study of T-cell reconstitution after alpha-beta-depleted transplantation in children. This sample's TCRbeta library carried unique molecular identifier barcodes. TCRdb itself ran the PCR reads through MiXCR, one entry per CDR3 protein. The sample consists of about 610,000 distinct CDR3 sequences, roughly a tenth of them appearing once.

This sequence joins TRBV7-9 and TRBJ2-2; D is unresolved. This clonotype originated in a human donor who donated a stem cell graft to a child with acute myeloid leukemia. The sequencing used PBMCs from the stem cell graft donor, collected from the stem cell graft. The CDR3 DNA sequence: TGTGCCAGCAGCTTAGGCGGACCCTCGAACACCGGGGAGCTGTTTTTT. This codes for CASSLGGPSNTGELFF.